This T cell receptor (beta chain) was observed in a study of shared clonotypes between healthy human individuals. Cells designated naive CD8 were CD45RO-negative and were positively selected for CCR7, with terminally differentiated effector memory CD45RA+ cells excluded. With 3 bases removed from V and 1 base from J, the gap between germline ends came to 7 bases. The CDR3 spans 14 residues. The germline V gene encodes CDR1 PRHDT and CDR2 FYEKMQ (reference sequence). To note about this clone: This CDR3 is also generated by other DNA sequences in the sample.

The assay was immunoSEQ multiplex PCR, and TCRdb's table has in-frame clones only and misses some. The repertoire consists of roughly 2,000,000 clones, with about 94% occurring once and the leading ten covering 1.2%. The TCR originated in a man aged 18-30 years in good health. This rearrangement joins TRBV13 to TRBJ1-5, with D possibly TRBD1 on 5 matching bases. Sequencing was performed on naive CD8+ T cells sorted from blood. CDR3 protein: CASSLRGSNQPQHF. CDR3 DNA sequence: TGTGCCAGCAGCTTGCGGGGGAGCAATCAGCCCCAGCATTTT.